Shown below are 15 T cell receptor beta chains from a single sample sequenced in a study of blood T cell repertoires in COVID-19. Profiled with immunoSEQ multiplex PCR; TCRdb holds only in-frame clones, not every one. The sample records some 180,000 clones, approximately 80% being singletons. Material: PBMCs or T cells enriched from blood (not recorded which). The origin of the receptors is a man aged 60 to 69 who had been exposed to COVID-19.

The V call is TRBV29-1, the J call TRBJ2-1; TRBD2 matches at 14 bases. CDR1 is SQVTM and CDR2 is ANQGSEA in the germline V gene. The CDR3 runs 13 residues. The CDR3 here is CTLSGLAGDEQFF. The CDR3 DNA is TGCACCCTATCGGGACTAGCGGGAGACGAGCAGTTCTTC.

The chain employs TRBV28 and TRBJ1-2; TRBD1 aligns across 7 bases. In germline, CDR1 is MDHEN, CDR2 SYDVKM. Losses at the gene ends were 7 bases for V and 5 bases for J; bases not matched to a gene: 19. There are 17 residues in the CDR3. The CDR3 DNA sequence: TGTGCCAGCAACAAACCGACAGGGATTGGGGTCCGGTATGGCTACACCTTC. Its protein is CASNKPTGIGVRYGYTF.

The chain combines TRBV7-2 with TRBJ1-3; no definite D call. V lost 3 bases to trimming and J lost 2 bases, with 8 bases between them. Per germline, CDR1 SGHTA and CDR2 FQGNSA. This CDR3 region has 14 residues. CDR3 nucleotides: TGTGCCAGCAGCTTGTCGAGGCCTGGAAACACCATATATTTT. Its translation is CASSLSRPGNTIYF.

This chain joins TRBV27 and TRBJ2-7; 7 bases fit TRBD2. Germline CDR1 and CDR2: MNHEY and SMNVEV (reference sequence). Losses at the gene ends were 6 bases for V and 5 bases for J; bases not matched to a gene: 7. The CDR3 loop spans 13 amino acids. The CDR3 here is CASSPAGVHEQYF. The CDR3 DNA is TGTGCCAGCAGCCCGGCGGGGGTCCACGAGCAGTACTTC.

The V and J genes are TRBV28 and TRBJ2-1; D remains ambiguous. The CDR3 length is 13 residues. V lost 8 bases and J lost 3, with 11 bases in between. Germline V gene sequence: CDR1 MDHEN, CDR2 SYDVKM. The CDR3 sequence: CASLETDYNEQFF. CDR3 DNA sequence: TGTGCCAGCCTTGAGACTGACTACAATGAGCAGTTCTTC.

This clone was recorded only once. The chain couples TRBV12-3 or TRBV12-4 to TRBJ2-2, with D unresolved. Trimming took 5 bases from V and 5 from J, leaving 6 bases between them. The CDR3 runs to 12 residues. CDR3 loop: CASSPLTGELFF. DNA of the CDR3: TGTGCCAGCAGTCCCTTAACCGGGGAGCTGTTTTTT.

The chain recombines TRBV7-8 with TRBJ1-6, with 9 nucleotides matching TRBD1. The V gene end was trimmed by 5 bases and the J gene end by 10 bases; junction bases not matched to a gene: 15. The CDR3 runs to 17 residues. Germline loops: CDR1 SGHVS, CDR2 FQNEAQ. In DNA form, the CDR3 reads TGTGCCAGCAGCAAAAACCCCAGGACAGGGGATAGCTCACCCCTCCACTTT. Translated, it gives CASSKNPRTGDSSPLHF.

The rearrangement links TRBV11-3 to TRBJ2-4; D perhaps matches TRBD2 (5 bases). The V end was cut by 3 bases, the J end by 0 bases, with 9 bases between. Germline-derived CDR1 and CDR2 are SGHNT and YENEEA. The CDR3 covers 15 residues. This chain's CDR3 is CASSFGLLAKNIQYF. CDR3 nucleotide sequence: TGTGCCAGCAGCTTCGGACTCTTAGCCAAAAACATTCAGTACTTC.

This clone was seen a handful of times. This rearrangement joins TRBV10-3 to TRBJ1-5, with 9 bases fitting TRBD1. CDR3 length equals 14 residues. Trimming at V came to 4 bases and at J to 9 bases, leaving 7 bases not matched to a gene. Germline values: CDR1 ENHRY, CDR2 SYGVKD. CDR3: CAISVGDRVGPQHF. The DNA for the CDR3 is TGTGCCATCAGTGTCGGGGACAGGGTCGGGCCCCAGCATTTT.

To note about this clone: Other DNA sequences in this sample translate to the same CDR3. The chain recombines TRBV19 with TRBJ2-5, with TRBD1 matching over 7 bases. Germline V CDR1 and CDR2: LNHDA, SQIVND (reference sequence). CDR3 length: 13 residues. With V trimmed by 4 bases and J by 5 bases, 4 bases remained unmatched. In nucleotides, the CDR3 is TGTGCCAGTAGTAATAACAGGGGCGAGACCCAGTACTTC. Amino acids: CASSNNRGETQYF. The full variable domain, its missing parts supplied by reference TRBV19 and TRBJ2-5, is DGGITQSPKYLFRKEGQNVTLSCEQNLNHDAMYWYRQDPGQGLRLIYYSQIVNDFQKGDIAEGYSVSREKKESFPLTVTSAQKNPTAFYLCASSNNRGETQYFGPGTRLLVL.

The chain combines TRBV30 with TRBJ1-1, with no clear D. The CDR3 sequence is 11 residues long. The V and J ends lost 0 bases and 8 bases respectively, with 7 bases between them. CDR1 is GTSNPN and CDR2 is SVGIG in the germline V gene (reference sequence). The CDR3 region is CAWSVRQEAFF. The DNA of the CDR3 is TGTGCCTGGAGTGTACGACAAGAAGCTTTCTTT.

V and J are TRBV6-5 and TRBJ2-7; 7 bases line up with TRBD1. The germline V gene encodes CDR1 MNHEY and CDR2 SVGAGI. V lost 8 bases to trimming and J lost 2 bases; unmatched junction nucleotides: 6. The CDR3 is made up of 13 amino acids. The CDR3 loop reads CASARGSTYEQYF. The CDR3 coding sequence is TGTGCCAGCGCCAGGGGGTCAACCTACGAGCAGTACTTC.

This rearrangement joins TRBV7-2 to TRBJ1-1, with a possible D match to TRBD1 (5 bases). V gave up 3 bases and J gave up 5 bases, with 22 bases separating them. The CDR3 contains 17 residues. Germline CDR1 reads SGHTA; CDR2 reads FQGNSA. This chain's CDR3 is CASSFETRVIGNTEAFF. Here the CDR3 DNA reads TGTGCCAGCAGCTTCGAGACCAGGGTCATTGGGAATACTGAAGCTTTCTTT.

The CDR3 region has the DNA TGTGCCAGCAGTTTGACAGGGGTGATGGTTACTGAAGCTTTCTTT. Protein sequence: CASSLTGVMVTEAFF. This sequence joins TRBV28 and TRBJ1-1, with 8 bases matching TRBD1. The V gene end was trimmed by 3 bases and the J gene end by 5 bases; junction bases not matched to a gene: 8. CDR3 length: 15 residues. Germline V gene sequence: CDR1 MDHEN, CDR2 SYDVKM.

The rearrangement joins TRBV11-3 to TRBJ2-2; the D gene is possibly TRBD1 (5 bases). Germline V gene data show CDR1 as SGHNT and CDR2 as YENEEA. V lost 1 base and J 1 base, leaving 13 bases between the germline ends. This CDR3 is 17 amino acids long. CDR3: CASSLVAGARNTGELFF. The CDR3 coding sequence is TGTGCCAGCAGCTTAGTCGCTGGGGCCCGGAACACCGGGGAGCTGTTTTTT. Full variable domain (outside the CDR3, taken from reference TRBV11-3 and TRBJ2-2): EAGVVQSPRYKIIEKKQPVAFWCNPISGHNTLYWYLQNLGQGPELLIRYENEEAVDDSQLPKDRFSAERLKGVDSTLKIQPAELGDSAVYLCASSLVAGARNTGELFFGEGSRLTVL.